This record concerns one T cell receptor beta chain sequence. This specimen belongs to a study of blood T cell repertoires in COVID-19. Study processing details: Nucleated cell counts were estimated from reference gene primer amplification. Generated by immunoSEQ multiplex PCR, the TCRdb table keeps only in-frame clones and is missing some. That table is the source of V, J and clone size, and D and trimming were worked out from the DNA. The profile shows roughly 250,000 clones, roughly 80% of them singletons. The CDR3 has 14 amino acids. V gave up 7 bases and J gave up 1 base, with 10 bases separating them. In germline, CDR1 is MNHEY, CDR2 SVGAGI.

The source is an elderly woman with active or convalescent COVID-19. The chain carries TRBV6-5 and TRBJ2-2, with a possible D match to TRBD1 (6 bases). The sequenced material came from peripheral blood. DNA of the CDR3: TGTGCCAGCACCATACAGGGGAACACCGGGGAGCTGTTTTTT. This sequence encodes CASTIQGNTGELFF.